One and the same sample provided the 28 T cell receptor beta chains below, sequenced in a study of OX40 agonist ivuxolimab in advanced cancers. Using immunoSEQ multiplex PCR, the repertoire was profiled, and TCRdb retains in-frame clones only, with some absent. The sample consists of under 90,000 clones, roughly 90% of them appearing once. Source: CD4+ or CD8+ T cells sorted from blood, taken in a trial of the OX40 agonist ivuxolimab. The receptors derive from an adult with an advanced solid tumor such as melanoma, head and neck, liver or kidney cancer.

The rearrangement links TRBV13 to TRBJ1-2, with 9 bases aligning to TRBD1. Looked up from germline, CDR1 is PRHDT and CDR2 is FYEKMQ (reference sequence). The V and J ends lost 4 bases and 3 bases, in that order; junction bases with no gene match: 15. The CDR3 has 18 amino acids. The CDR3 DNA reads TGTGCCAGCAGCTCCCCGCGGACAGGGGCCTACTCCTACTATGGCTACACCTTC. Its protein product is CASSSPRTGAYSYYGYTF.

The chain combines TRBV13 with TRBJ2-5; tentatively, D is TRBD1 or TRBD2 (6 bases each). This CDR3 has 16 residues. From germline, CDR1 is PRHDT and CDR2 FYEKMQ (reference sequence). V was cut by 4 bases and J by 5 bases, with 20 bases left in between. The CDR3 coding sequence is TGTGCCAGCAGCTCCAGAATAATCGGGGGCAGGGAGACCCAGTACTTC. It codes for CASSSRIIGGRETQYF.

The J gene is TRBJ1-6, the V gene TRBV5-6; D possibly corresponds to TRBD1 (5 bases). Trimming took 0 bases from V and 9 from J, leaving 10 bases between them. CDR3 length: 14 residues. Germline V lookup: CDR1 SGHDT, CDR2 YYEEEE. Here the CDR3 reads CASSLEIGGSPLHF. The CDR3 coding sequence is TGTGCCAGCAGCTTGGAAATTGGGGGTTCACCCCTCCACTTT.

The chain carries TRBV9 and TRBJ1-3; D ambiguous. The ends were cut back, 1 base at V and 0 bases at J, with 8 bases in the middle. The CDR3 is 15 amino acids. CDR1 is SGDLS, CDR2 YYNGEE, per germline. Here the CDR3 DNA reads TGTGCCAGCAGCGTAAGTTGGGTCTCTGGAAACACCATATATTTT. The encoded protein is CASSVSWVSGNTIYF.

The CDR3 reads CASSSGTGNDGYTF. DNA for the CDR3: TGTGCCAGCAGCTCCGGGACAGGGAATGATGGCTACACCTTC. This chain links TRBV28 with TRBJ1-2; 9 nucleotides line up with TRBD1. The CDR3 length is 14 residues. V dropped 6 bases and J dropped 6; count of bases not matched to a gene: 8. Germline lookup yields CDR1 MDHEN and CDR2 SYDVKM.

The rearrangement joins TRBV5-6 to TRBJ2-5; TRBD2 matches at 8 bases. Germline V gives CDR1 SGHDT, CDR2 YYEEEE. This CDR3 is built from 14 residues. V lost 4 bases, J lost 4 bases, and 6 bases stayed unmatched. CDR3 DNA: TGTGCCAGCAGCCCGGGAGGGGGGGGAGAGACCCAGTACTTC. Translated: CASSPGGGGETQYF.

The chain combines TRBV18 with TRBJ2-7; a possible D gene is TRBD1 (6 bases). The V gene lost 5 bases and the J gene lost 7 bases, with 15 bases spanning the gap. The CDR3 contains 13 residues. Germline CDR1 KGHSH, CDR2 LQKENI. The chain's CDR3 is CASSRDTRGEQYF. The CDR3, as DNA: TGTGCCAGCTCAAGGGACACTCGGGGTGAGCAGTACTTC.

The sample holds a few counts of this clone. The chain recombines TRBV19 with TRBJ2-3; no definite D call. V was cut by 10 bases and J by 0 bases, with 11 bases left in between. This CDR3 has 13 amino acids. Germline V gene sequence: CDR1 LNHDA, CDR2 SQIVND (reference sequence). The CDR3 DNA reads TGTGCCACAAAGGCGGTCAGCACAGATACGCAGTATTTT. The encoded protein is CATKAVSTDTQYF.

The V call is TRBV5-1, the J call TRBJ2-3; D ambiguous. Looked up from germline, CDR1 is SGHRS and CDR2 is YFSETQ. This CDR3 is 14 amino acids long. Trimming shortened V by 0 bases and J by 5 bases, and 10 bases separated the two germline ends. CDR3: CASSLASIEDTQYF. The CDR3 bases are TGCGCCAGCAGCTTGGCGAGCATAGAAGATACGCAGTATTTT. The variable domain in full, with the rest retrieved from reference TRBV5-1 and TRBJ2-3, is KAGVTQTPRYLIKTRGQQVTLSCSPISGHRSVSWYQQTPGQGLQFLFEYFSETQRNKGNFPGRFSGRQFSNSRSEMNVSTLELGDSALYLCASSLASIEDTQYFGPGTRLTVL.

This chain uses TRBV7-8 with TRBJ2-1, with 12 bases that match TRBD2. Germline V gives CDR1 SGHVS, CDR2 FQNEAQ. V shed 5 bases, J shed 8 bases, and the junction held 10 bases outside the gene matches. This CDR3 is 16 amino acids long. CDR3 DNA sequence: TGTGCCAGCAGCGCCCCGACTAGCGGGAGATGGGATGAGCAGTTCTTC. It translates to CASSAPTSGRWDEQFF.

The DNA of the CDR3 is TGTGCCAGCAGCCCCTTGGCAGGGGGCGAGCGCGGTATCTATGGCTACACCTTC. Translated: CASSPLAGGERGIYGYTF. The chain is built from TRBV5-4 and TRBJ1-2; 8 nucleotides line up with TRBD1. The length of the CDR3 is 18 residues. Per germline, CDR1 SGHNT and CDR2 YYREEE (reference sequence). J was trimmed by 4 bases and V by 4 bases; bases with no gene match: 18.

V gene TRBV5-1 combines with J gene TRBJ2-1, with D unresolved. V was shortened by 6 bases and J by 4 bases, with 11 bases between the two germline ends. In germline, CDR1 is SGHRS, CDR2 YFSETQ. The CDR3 covers 13 residues. The CDR3 DNA sequence: TGCGCCAGCAAGCAGAGAGAGTACAATGAGCAGTTCTTC. The encoded protein is CASKQREYNEQFF.

This clone came up once. The genes are TRBV18 and TRBJ2-5; TRBD1 matches at 9 bases. Germline-derived CDR1 and CDR2 are KGHSH and LQKENI. CDR3 size: 14 residues. V shed 4 bases, J shed 2 bases, and the junction held 2 bases outside the gene matches. The CDR3 is CASSRDRAQETQYF. The DNA for the CDR3 is TGTGCCAGCTCACGGGACAGGGCACAAGAGACCCAGTACTTC.

The genes are TRBV29-1 and TRBJ1-1; 9 positions agree with TRBD1. V shed 4 bases, J shed 3 bases, and the junction held 9 bases outside the gene matches. Germline V gene data show CDR1 as SQVTM and CDR2 as ANQGSEA. CDR3 length: 15 amino acids. The CDR3 bases are TGCAGCGTTGCCGCAGGGACAGGGTTCGACACTGAAGCTTTCTTT. This encodes CSVAAGTGFDTEAFF.

V and J are TRBV28 and TRBJ2-1, with D perhaps assigned TRBD1 or TRBD2 (5 bases each). The CDR3 runs to 12 residues. V dropped 3 bases and J dropped 14 bases, with 14 bases sitting between them. CDR1 MDHEN and CDR2 SYDVKM come from the germline V gene. Here the CDR3 DNA reads TGTGCCAGCAGTTTGGGGGTCTCCATAGAGTTCTTC. Translated, it gives CASSLGVSIEFF.

The chain carries TRBV18 and TRBJ2-3, with no clear D. This CDR3 comprises 11 residues. Germline V CDR1 and CDR2: KGHSH, LQKENI. The V end lost 3 bases, the J end lost 4 bases, and 2 bases lay between the germline ends. Here the CDR3 DNA reads TGTGCCAGCTCACCGGCAGATACGCAGTATTTT. This translates into CASSPADTQYF. Variable domain in full (rest from reference TRBV18 and TRBJ2-3): NAGVMQNPRHLVRRRGQEARLRCSPMKGHSHVYWYRQLPEEGLKFMVYLQKENIIDESGMPKERFSAEFPKEGPSILRIQQVVRGDSAAYFCASSPADTQYFGPGTRLTVL.

The chain is built from TRBV14 and TRBJ2-1; maybe TRBD2 (5 bases). Trimming removed 3 bases from V and 1 base from J, with 13 bases in between. The CDR3 is 16 amino acids. Germline V lookup: CDR1 SGHDN, CDR2 FVKESK. CDR3 in amino acids: CASSQATSGSYNEQFF. In DNA form, the CDR3 reads TGTGCCAGCAGCCAGGCGACGAGCGGTTCCTACAATGAGCAGTTCTTC.

This chain links TRBV19 with TRBJ2-5, with 7 bases that match TRBD2. There are 14 residues in the CDR3. Germline lookup yields CDR1 LNHDA and CDR2 SQIVND (reference sequence). The trim removed 9 bases at V and 2 bases at J, leaving 9 bases unmatched. Here the CDR3 reads CASQSGMGQETQYF. The CDR3 DNA reads as TGTGCCAGCCAGAGCGGGATGGGGCAAGAGACCCAGTACTTC.

This clone was observed once. This chain uses TRBV5-4 with TRBJ2-1; D may be TRBD1 or TRBD2 (5 bases each). Per germline, CDR1 SGHNT and CDR2 YYREEE (reference sequence). This CDR3 contains 14 residues. The ends were cut back, 4 bases at V and 5 bases at J, with 13 bases in the middle. The CDR3 nucleotides are TGTGCCAGCAGCCAGATGAGGGACGACAATGAGCAGTTCTTC. This encodes CASSQMRDDNEQFF.

A single count supports this clone. This chain uses TRBV5-1 with TRBJ1-1, with D unresolved. V dropped 1 base and J dropped 8 bases, with 9 bases sitting between them. Germline V gives CDR1 SGHRS, CDR2 YFSETQ. The CDR3 has 12 residues. CDR3 loop: CASSLIGREAFF. The CDR3 DNA sequence: TGCGCCAGCAGCTTGATCGGGAGAGAAGCTTTCTTT.

The chain's CDR3 is CASSPPLLAGGNNEQFF. CDR3 DNA sequence: TGTGCCAGCAGTCCGCCACTCCTAGCGGGAGGTAACAATGAGCAGTTCTTC. The gene calls are TRBV28 and TRBJ2-1, with 11 bases matching TRBD2. The germline gives CDR1 MDHEN, CDR2 SYDVKM. The CDR3 length is 17 residues. V gave up 5 bases and J gave up 5 bases; unmatched junction bases: 11.

The chain is built from TRBV7-2 and TRBJ2-3; tentative D call: TRBD2 (5 bases). This CDR3 comprises 15 residues. Trimming left V 1 base short and J 9 bases short, with 17 bases between. Germline loops: CDR1 SGHTA, CDR2 FQGNSA. CDR3 protein: CASSLGGLGRGTQYF. CDR3 sequence (DNA): TGTGCCAGCAGCTTAGGAGGGCTAGGAAGAGGAACGCAGTATTTT.

The V and J genes are TRBV6-1 and TRBJ1-3; possibly TRBD1 for D (6 bases). V was trimmed by 5 bases and J by 6 bases, leaving 17 bases between them. Looked up from germline, CDR1 is MNHNS and CDR2 is SASEGT. The CDR3 has 15 amino acids. The CDR3 here is CASSWTAYGENTIYF. The DNA for the CDR3 is TGTGCCAGCAGTTGGACAGCCTACGGGGAAAACACCATATATTTT.

The chain has TRBV11-2 and TRBJ1-1; the D is unclear. Germline loops: CDR1 SGHAT, CDR2 FQNNGV. V was trimmed by 4 bases and J by 1 base, leaving 4 bases between them. CDR3 length equals 12 residues. CDR3 coding DNA: TGTGCCAGCAGCTCTAGGAACACTGAAGCTTTCTTT. Its protein is CASSSRNTEAFF.

The chain couples TRBV19 to TRBJ2-5; possibly TRBD1 or TRBD2 for D (5 bases each). V was pared by 5 bases and J by 3 bases, with 13 bases between. CDR1 and CDR2 from the germline V gene are LNHDA and SQIVND (reference sequence). The CDR3 is 14 residues long. The CDR3 DNA follows: TGTGCCAGTAGTCCTCTGGGGCGGGAAGAGACCCAGTACTTC. It codes for CASSPLGREETQYF.

This clone has only one observation. This chain joins TRBV5-1 and TRBJ2-5; D might be TRBD2 (6 bases). The CDR3 loop spans 15 amino acids. Trimming took 0 bases from V and 9 from J, leaving 18 bases between them. Per the germline V gene, CDR1 is SGHRS and CDR2 is YFSETQ. The CDR3 sequence is CASSLGPPPAGSQYF. The DNA of the CDR3 is TGCGCCAGCAGCTTGGGCCCGCCCCCGGCGGGGTCCCAGTACTTC.

CDR3 coding DNA: TGCAGTGCTAGATCCGAGCAGTACTTC. It yields the protein CSARSEQYF. V and J are TRBV20-1 and TRBJ2-7; D is undetermined. Germline CDR1 DFQATT, CDR2 SNEGSKA (reference sequence). Trimming took off 2 bases at V and 6 bases at J, with 2 bases between the two ends. This CDR3 comprises 9 residues.

The genes are TRBV5-6 and TRBJ1-2, with a possible D match to TRBD1 (5 bases). Germline CDR1 is SGHDT and CDR2 is YYEEEE. The CDR3 has 13 residues. Trimming stripped 1 base from V and 9 bases from J, with 13 bases between. CDR3 bases: TGTGCCAGCAGCTTGTGGGGGGTTCGAAGCTACACCTTC. It codes for CASSLWGVRSYTF. Combining the CDR3 with reference TRBV5-6 and TRBJ1-2 gives the whole variable domain DAGVTQSPTHLIKTRGQQVTLRCSPKSGHDTVSWYQQALGQGPQFIFQYYEEEERQRGNFPDRFSGHQFPNYSSELNVNALLLGDSALYLCASSLWGVRSYTFGSGTRLTVV.